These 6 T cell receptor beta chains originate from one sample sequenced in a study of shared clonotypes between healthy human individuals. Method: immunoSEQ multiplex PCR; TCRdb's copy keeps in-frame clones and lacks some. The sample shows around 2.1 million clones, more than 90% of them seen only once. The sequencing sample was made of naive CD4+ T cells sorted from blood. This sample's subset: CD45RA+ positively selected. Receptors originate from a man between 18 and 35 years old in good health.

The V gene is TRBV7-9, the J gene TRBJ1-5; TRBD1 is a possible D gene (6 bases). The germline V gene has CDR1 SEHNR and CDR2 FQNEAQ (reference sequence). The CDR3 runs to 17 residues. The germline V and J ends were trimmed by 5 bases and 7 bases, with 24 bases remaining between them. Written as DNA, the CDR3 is TGTGCCAGCAGCCTTGGGACACATTATAGTTCATGGCAGCCCCAGCATTTT. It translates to CASSLGTHYSSWQPQHF.

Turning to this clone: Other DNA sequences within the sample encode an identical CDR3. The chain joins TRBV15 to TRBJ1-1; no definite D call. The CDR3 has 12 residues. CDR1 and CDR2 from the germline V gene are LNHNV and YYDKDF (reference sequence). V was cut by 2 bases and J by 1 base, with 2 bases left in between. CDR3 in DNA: TGTGCCACCAGCAGACCGAACACTGAAGCTTTCTTT. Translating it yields CATSRPNTEAFF. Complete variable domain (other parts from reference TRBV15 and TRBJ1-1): DAMVIQNPRYQVTQFGKPVTLSCSQTLNHNVMYWYQQKSSQAPKLLFHYYDKDFNNEADTPDNFQSRRPNTSFCFLDIRSPGLGDTAMYLCATSRPNTEAFFGQGTRLTVV.

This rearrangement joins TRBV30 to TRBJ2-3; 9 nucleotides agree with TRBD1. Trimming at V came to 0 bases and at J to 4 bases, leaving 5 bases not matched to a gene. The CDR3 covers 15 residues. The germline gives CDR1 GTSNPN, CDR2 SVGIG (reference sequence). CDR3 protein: CAWSVYRGQADTQYF. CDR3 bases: TGTGCCTGGAGTGTATACAGGGGGCAAGCAGATACGCAGTATTTT.

This CDR3 is CASALRGQGNNEQFF. CDR3 coding DNA: TGTGCCAGCGCATTGAGGGGACAGGGGAACAATGAGCAGTTCTTC. The chain uses TRBV6-5 and TRBJ2-1, with 10 bases identical to TRBD1. Looked up from germline, CDR1 is MNHEY and CDR2 is SVGAGI. V trimming: 8 bases; J trimming: 5 bases; junction bases outside the gene matches: 9. The CDR3 runs to 15 residues.

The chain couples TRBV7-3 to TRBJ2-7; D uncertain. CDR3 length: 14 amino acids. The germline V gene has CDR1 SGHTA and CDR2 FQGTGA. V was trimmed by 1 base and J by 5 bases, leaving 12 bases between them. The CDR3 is CASSLMGPGDEQYF. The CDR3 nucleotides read TGTGCCAGCAGCTTAATGGGCCCTGGGGACGAGCAGTACTTC. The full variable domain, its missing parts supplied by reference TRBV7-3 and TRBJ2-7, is GAGVSQTPSNKVTEKGKYVELRCDPISGHTALYWYRQSLGQGPEFLIYFQGTGAADDSGLPNDRFFAVRPEGSVSTLKIQRTERGDSAVYLCASSLMGPGDEQYFGPGTRLTVT.

The CDR3 sequence is CASSQGDLGYEQYF. In DNA form, the CDR3 reads TGCGCCAGCAGCCAAGGGGATTTGGGCTACGAGCAGTACTTC. The chain uses TRBV4-1 and TRBJ2-7; D is undetermined. V shed 1 base and J shed 3 bases, with 10 bases lying between them. CDR3 length: 14 amino acids. Germline V gene sequence: CDR1 MGHRA, CDR2 YSYEKL.